This T cell receptor (beta chain) was sequenced during a study of cytotoxic CD8 clonotypes in ibrutinib-treated CLL. Study findings and constraints: On treatment, the uncommon public clonotypes contracted or remained stable.

Method: immunoSEQ multiplex PCR; TCRdb's copy keeps in-frame clones and lacks some. Counted here are around 91,000 clones, 86% occurring once; the ten biggest clones make up around 5%. About this clone: Its antigen is still unknown.

The V end was cut by 4 bases, the J end by 2 bases, with 15 bases between. The CDR3 length is 16 residues. From germline, CDR1 is SEHNR and CDR2 FQNEAQ (reference sequence). The TCR originated in a human donor with chronic lymphocytic leukemia. The chain carries TRBV7-9 and TRBJ1-3, with D possibly being TRBD1 (6 bases). The specimen comprised PBMCs, sampled before ibrutinib treatment. The CDR3 DNA reads as TGTGCCAGCAGCTCTTTAGGGCGGGACACTGGAAACACCATATATTTT. Its translation: CASSSLGRDTGNTIYF.